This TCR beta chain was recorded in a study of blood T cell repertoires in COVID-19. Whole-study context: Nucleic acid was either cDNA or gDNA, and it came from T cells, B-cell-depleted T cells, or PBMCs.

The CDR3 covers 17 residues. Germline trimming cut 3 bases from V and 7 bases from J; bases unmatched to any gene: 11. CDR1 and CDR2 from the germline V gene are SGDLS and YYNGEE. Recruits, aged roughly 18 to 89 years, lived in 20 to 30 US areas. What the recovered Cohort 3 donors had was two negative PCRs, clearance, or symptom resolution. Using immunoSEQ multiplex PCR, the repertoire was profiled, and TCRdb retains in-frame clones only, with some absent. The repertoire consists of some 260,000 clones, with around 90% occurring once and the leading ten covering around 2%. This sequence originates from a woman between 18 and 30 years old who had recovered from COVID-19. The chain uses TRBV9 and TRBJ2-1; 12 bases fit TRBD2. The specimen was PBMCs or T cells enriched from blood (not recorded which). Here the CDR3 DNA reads TGTGCCAGCAGCGGACGCAATCTAGCGGGAGGGCCTAATGAGCAGTTCTTC. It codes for CASSGRNLAGGPNEQFF.